This T cell receptor (beta chain) was recorded in a study of blood T cells in healthy people across ages. This clonotype was seen a single time. The antigen remains undetermined. Using a J-beta primer mix together with a sample-barcoded 5' primer, a second PCR was run for roughly 7 to 12 cycles. Using its own MiXCR run on the 5' RACE reads, TCRdb lists one record per CDR3 protein. The table has approximately 490,000 distinct CDR3 sequences, less than 25% seen once; the top ten hold less than 9%. Each sample yielded at least 6 million isolated PBMCs. Samples each yielded at least 5 micrograms of total RNA. Broader study findings: The recorded TCR beta diversity per million T cells decreased in a roughly linear manner with age.

The same data also went into a second study, on T cells of mothers and their children. That paper states: Sequencing got over 8 million TCR beta CDR3 reads from each mother and several million from each child.

The sequencing sample was made of blood. This receptor was taken from a boy under 18 in good health.

CDR3 bases: TGTGCCAGCAGTCGTCAGGGAGAGGATGGCTACACCTTC. This gives the protein CASSRQGEDGYTF. The chain recombines TRBV6-6 with TRBJ1-2; D is perhaps TRBD1 (5 bases). This CDR3 has 13 amino acids. V was pared by 5 bases and J by 6 bases, with 13 bases between. Germline V gene data show CDR1 as MNHNY and CDR2 as SVGAGI (reference sequence).